The 13 T cell receptor beta chains below all came from one sample that was sequenced in a study of blood T cell repertoires in COVID-19. Using immunoSEQ multiplex PCR, the repertoire was profiled, and TCRdb retains in-frame clones only, with some absent. The repertoire includes about 210,000 clones, about 81% of them detected once, and approximately 5% sits in the top ten. The sample taken for sequencing was peripheral blood. The receptors stem from a woman between 65 and 79 years old with COVID-19, enrolled during active disease.

The CDR3 region is CASSLPLAGTYNEQFF. CDR3 nucleotide sequence: TGTGCCAGCAGCTTACCGCTAGCGGGAACATACAATGAGCAGTTCTTC. The V and J genes are TRBV11-2 and TRBJ2-1; TRBD2 aligns across 9 bases. Germline assignment: CDR1 SGHAT and CDR2 FQNNGV. Unmatched junction bases numbered 6, after V lost 2 bases and J lost 4 bases. The CDR3 length is 16 residues. Looking up the rest from reference TRBV11-2 and TRBJ2-1 gives the full variable domain: EAGVAQSPRYKIIEKRQSVAFWCNPISGHATLYWYQQILGQGPKLLIQFQNNGVVDDSQLPKDRFSAERLKGVDSTLKIQPAKLEDSAVYLCASSLPLAGTYNEQFFGPGTRLTVL.

In its sample, this clone was seen once. The genes are TRBV2 and TRBJ1-1; D perhaps matches TRBD1 (5 bases). Germline loops: CDR1 SNHLY, CDR2 FYNNEI. Trimming left V 5 bases short and J 5 bases short, with 12 bases between. The CDR3 length is 13 residues. The CDR3 reads CASSYQGVTEAFF. CDR3 bases: TGTGCCAGCAGTTATCAGGGTGTAACTGAAGCTTTCTTT.

The chain couples TRBV19 to TRBJ2-1; 8 bases align to TRBD2. The V gene end was trimmed by 2 bases and the J gene end by 4 bases; junction bases not matched to a gene: 10. The CDR3 spans 17 residues. The germline V gene encodes CDR1 LNHDA and CDR2 SQIVND (reference sequence). The CDR3 protein is CASSISSRGGFYNEQFF. Written as DNA, the CDR3 is TGTGCCAGTAGTATATCTTCCCGGGGGGGGTTTTACAATGAGCAGTTCTTC. Together with reference TRBV19 and TRBJ2-1, the CDR3 gives the full variable domain: DGGITQSPKYLFRKEGQNVTLSCEQNLNHDAMYWYRQDPGQGLRLIYYSQIVNDFQKGDIAEGYSVSREKKESFPLTVTSAQKNPTAFYLCASSISSRGGFYNEQFFGPGTRLTVL.

This chain links TRBV5-3 with TRBJ2-7, with 10 nucleotides matching TRBD1. TRBV5-3 is flagged as an ORF with uncertain function. The J segment lost 4 bases and the V segment lost 0 bases, leaving 7 bases of the junction unmatched. CDR3 length equals 16 residues. CDR3 protein: CARSLDSGTGVYEQYF. In DNA, the CDR3 is TGTGCCAGAAGCTTGGATAGTGGGACAGGGGTATACGAGCAGTACTTC.

Here the CDR3 DNA reads TGCGCCAGCAGCTTGCGGGACAGGAGTACCTACGAGCAGTACTTC. Translating it yields CASSLRDRSTYEQYF. The chain joins TRBV5-1 to TRBJ2-7; 8 positions match TRBD1. The CDR3 totals 15 residues. CDR1 SGHRS and CDR2 YFSETQ come from the germline V gene. J was trimmed by 2 bases and V by 1 base; bases with no gene match: 5.

This chain connects TRBV18 to TRBJ1-4; no definite D call. V gave up 4 bases and J gave up 8 bases, with 11 bases separating them. The CDR3 spans 13 residues. CDR1 and CDR2 (germline): KGHSH, LQKENI. In nucleotides, the CDR3 is TGTGCCAGCTCACTCGTCTGGGAGGAAAAACTGTTTTTT. Amino acid sequence: CASSLVWEEKLFF.

V usage is TRBV28 and J usage is TRBJ1-2, with 7 bases fitting TRBD1. CDR3 length equals 15 residues. V lost 7 bases and J lost 3; bases outside the gene matches: 11. From germline, CDR1 is MDHEN and CDR2 SYDVKM. CDR3 bases: TGTGCCAGCAACCTTTCAGGGGGTAATTACTATGGCTACACCTTC. Protein product: CASNLSGGNYYGYTF.

The chain's CDR3 is CASSLVGQGNSPLHF. DNA of the CDR3: TGTGCCAGCAGCTTGGTGGGACAGGGAAATTCACCCCTCCACTTT. The J gene is TRBJ1-6, the V gene TRBV5-6; the match to TRBD1 covers 9 bases. V trimming: 0 bases; J trimming: 7 bases; junction bases outside the gene matches: 2. This CDR3 comprises 15 residues. Germline V CDR1 and CDR2: SGHDT, YYEEEE.

The V call is TRBV11-2, the J call TRBJ2-3; D is perhaps TRBD2 (5 bases). Trimming shortened V by 5 bases and J by 2 bases, and 17 bases separated the two germline ends. The CDR3 has 16 amino acids. Germline CDR1 reads SGHAT; CDR2 reads FQNNGV. The CDR3 spells CASSPPRVSYTDTQYF. The CDR3 DNA follows: TGTGCCAGCAGCCCCCCGCGGGTTTCCTACACAGATACGCAGTATTTT.

The chain carries TRBV6-6 and TRBJ1-3; the D is unclear. From germline, CDR1 is MNHNY and CDR2 SVGAGI (reference sequence). With 2 bases removed from V and 6 bases from J, the gap between germline ends came to 14 bases. The CDR3 covers 15 residues. CDR3 sequence reads: CASSYKRLTENTIYF. The CDR3 DNA reads TGTGCCAGCAGTTACAAGAGGTTAACGGAAAACACCATATATTTT.

The chain couples TRBV27 to TRBJ1-5, with a weak D call TRBD1 (6 bases). The CDR3 is made up of 16 amino acids. V lost 5 bases, J lost 2 bases, and 16 bases lay in between. CDR1 and CDR2 from the germline V gene are MNHEY and SMNVEV (reference sequence). The CDR3 loop reads CASSGDRTGGNQPQHF. CDR3 DNA sequence: TGTGCCAGCAGTGGCGACAGGACTGGGGGCAATCAGCCCCAGCATTTT.

DNA of the CDR3: TGTGCCAGCAGCCCCAGTCGGGGCTATGGCTACACCTTC. Its protein product is CASSPSRGYGYTF. The chain combines TRBV7-2 with TRBJ1-2; D call uncertain. Trimming stripped 5 bases from V and 4 bases from J, with 11 bases between. In germline, CDR1 is SGHTA, CDR2 FQGNSA. The CDR3 runs 13 residues.

The V call is TRBV18, the J call TRBJ2-3; weak D call: TRBD2 (6 bases). CDR1 and CDR2 (germline): KGHSH, LQKENI. Deletions cut 2 bases from V and 0 bases from J, with 18 bases between. The CDR3 is 18 residues long. CDR3: CASSPFRLSGTSTDTQYF. For the CDR3, the DNA is TGTGCCAGCTCACCATTCCGGCTTAGCGGTACTAGCACAGATACGCAGTATTTT.